A single sample is the source of the 10 T cell receptor beta chains below, sequenced in a study of graft-versus-host responses after intestinal transplantation (dated by TCRdb to 2020 to 2023). Libraries were constructed by the immunoSEQ multiplex PCR assay. The source is immuneACCESS, and TCRdb retained only in-frame sequences with V and J called. Part of the clones is not carried over; for the studies checked, unresolved V genes explain less than half of this, and the remainder is unexplained. For this sample the table gives about 86,000 clones, of which 75% to 95% were detected only once. Together, the top ten hold 0.5% of the sample. The time point label corresponds to: cells obtained before transplantation from donor or recipient. No antigen has been identified for these receptors. Here the sequenced sample was unstimulated CD8+ T cells sorted from spleen or lymph node cells, taken before intestinal transplant. The receptors originated from a human donor who received an intestinal transplant.

V gene TRBV4-3 combines with J gene TRBJ2-3; 7 bases are a match to TRBD1. Germline CDR1 is LGHNA and CDR2 is YSLEER. This CDR3 has 16 residues. V lost 0 bases to trimming and J lost 6 bases; unmatched junction nucleotides: 9. The CDR3 DNA reads as TGCGCCAGCAGCCAAGATGGAGACAGGGTTTTTGATACGCAGTATTTT. This gives the protein CASSQDGDRVFDTQYF.

V usage is TRBV6-5 and J usage is TRBJ2-7; D remains unclear. Looked up from germline, CDR1 is MNHEY and CDR2 is SVGAGI. The CDR3 spans 14 residues. With 2 bases removed from V and 9 bases from J, the gap between germline ends came to 17 bases. The DNA for the CDR3 is TGTGCCAGCAGTTACGACCCGGAACCTGGGCGGCAGTACTTC. The encoded protein is CASSYDPEPGRQYF.

The rearrangement joins TRBV5-6 to TRBJ2-1; D not certain. The germline CDR1 and CDR2 sequences are SGHDT and YYEEEE. This CDR3 contains 14 residues. Deletions cut 5 bases from V and 4 bases from J, with 13 bases between. Written as DNA, the CDR3 is TGTGCCAGCAGGCTTGGAGTCAGATACAATGAGCAGTTCTTC. Protein product: CASRLGVRYNEQFF.

The chain is built from TRBV29-1 and TRBJ2-5, with 12 positions matching TRBD2. CDR3 length equals 13 residues. Germline trimming cut 8 bases from V and 3 bases from J; bases unmatched to any gene: 4. Germline CDR1 and CDR2: SQVTM and ANQGSEA. The CDR3 region is CSPRLAGEETQYF. CDR3 nucleotides: TGCAGCCCAAGACTAGCGGGGGAAGAGACCCAGTACTTC.

The genes are TRBV14 and TRBJ1-1; D remains unclear. This CDR3 has 12 residues. The V and J ends lost 1 base and 3 bases respectively, with 3 bases between them. CDR1 and CDR2 from the germline V gene are SGHDN and FVKESK. CDR3 in amino acids: CASSQVDTEAFF. As DNA, the CDR3 is TGTGCCAGCAGCCAAGTCGACACTGAAGCTTTCTTT.

The chain joins TRBV2 to TRBJ2-1, with TRBD2 matching over 10 bases. The CDR3 has 13 amino acids. In germline, CDR1 is SNHLY, CDR2 FYNNEI. V lost 9 bases, J lost 4 bases, and 3 bases stayed unmatched. CDR3 DNA: TGTGCCAGTAGCGGGGGGTCATACAATGAGCAGTTCTTC. This encodes CASSGGSYNEQFF. Looking up the rest from reference TRBV2 and TRBJ2-1 gives the full variable domain: EPEVTQTPSHQVTQMGQEVILRCVPISNHLYFYWYRQILGQKVEFLVSFYNNEISEKSEIFDDQFSVERPDGSNFTLKIRSTKLEDSAMYFCASSGGSYNEQFFGPGTRLTVL.

The chain combines TRBV27 with TRBJ2-3, with a possible D match to TRBD2 (6 bases). The CDR3 spans 15 residues. Trimming took 5 bases from V and 5 from J, leaving 17 bases between them. Germline-derived CDR1 and CDR2 are MNHEY and SMNVEV (reference sequence). The CDR3 loop is CASSTTPGVEDTQYF. As DNA, the CDR3 is TGTGCCAGCAGTACAACCCCGGGGGTAGAAGATACGCAGTATTTT.

Note on this clone: Distinct nucleotide sequences in the sample also encode this CDR3. For the CDR3, the DNA is TGTGCCAGCAGTTACGGGGGGACTGAAGCTTTCTTT. Translation gives CASSYGGTEAFF. V usage is TRBV6-6 and J usage is TRBJ1-1, with D possibly TRBD1 on 5 matching bases. Germline V gene data show CDR1 as MNHNY and CDR2 as SVGAGI (reference sequence). This CDR3 contains 12 residues. Trimming removed 2 bases at V and 5 bases at J, with 6 bases between.

This clone has a single count. CDR3 protein: CASSLEAGQLIYGYTF. CDR3 bases: TGTGCCAGCAGCTTAGAAGCCGGACAGCTTATCTATGGCTACACCTTC. V is TRBV7-2 and J is TRBJ1-2; D is perhaps TRBD1 (6 bases). The germline V and J ends were trimmed by 1 base and 4 bases, with 16 bases remaining between them. The CDR3 consists of 16 residues. Germline V gene data show CDR1 as SGHTA and CDR2 as FQGNSA.

This clone was seen a handful of times. The chain joins TRBV21-1 to TRBJ2-7; TRBD1, the table's D call, lacks a check against the DNA. TRBV21-1 is flagged as a pseudogene. This CDR3 contains 12 residues. Here the CDR3 reads CASGARPYEQYF. DNA for the CDR3: TGTGCCAGCGGGGCTCGTCCTTACGAGCAGTACTTC.